This is a list of T cell receptor beta chains from one sample in a study of Graves' ophthalmopathy and Graves' hyperthyroidism. TCRdb passed the multiplex PCR reads through MiXCR, listing each CDR3 protein once. The table includes about 390,000 distinct CDR3 sequences, approximately 18% detected once. The source material was peripheral blood. These receptors were collected from an adult woman with stable Graves' hyperthyroidism. Each CDR3 is given with its conserved first and last residue. A D gene is named only where the DNA matches it firmly.

v_call: TRBV19
d_call: -
j_call: TRBJ1-5
cdr3_aa: CASSPEEQGFGNQPQHF

v_call: TRBV28
d_call: -
j_call: TRBJ2-5
cdr3_aa: CASRASTGSQETQYF

v_call: TRBV27
d_call: -
j_call: TRBJ1-2
cdr3_aa: CASSFGRRGFYGYTF

v_call: TRBV10-3
d_call: TRBD1
j_call: TRBJ1-2
cdr3_aa: CAISEGQGDGYTF

v_call: TRBV12-3/TRBV12-4
d_call: TRBD2
j_call: TRBJ2-2
cdr3_aa: CASTLGGYGELFF

v_call: TRBV25-1
d_call: -
j_call: TRBJ2-3
cdr3_aa: CASSGEQGRRATDTQYF

v_call: TRBV27
d_call: -
j_call: TRBJ2-6
cdr3_aa: CASSSGSVFGANVLTF

v_call: TRBV7-2
d_call: -
j_call: TRBJ1-1
cdr3_aa: CASSRPGSPEAFF

v_call: TRBV4-1
d_call: -
j_call: TRBJ1-2
cdr3_aa: CASSPLPQDGYTF

v_call: TRBV5-5
d_call: -
j_call: TRBJ2-5
cdr3_aa: CASSLARGGETQYF

v_call: TRBV9
d_call: -
j_call: TRBJ2-7
cdr3_aa: CASSVLPVSSDLYEQYF

v_call: TRBV30
d_call: -
j_call: TRBJ1-1
cdr3_aa: CAWMWRSRGRNTEAFF

v_call: TRBV4-3
d_call: -
j_call: TRBJ2-7
cdr3_aa: CASSQEGTGRSYEQYF

v_call: TRBV20-1
d_call: TRBD1
j_call: TRBJ1-2
cdr3_aa: CSALSGTGNYGYTF

v_call: TRBV9
d_call: -
j_call: TRBJ2-7
cdr3_aa: CASSVVPISVYDQYF

v_call: TRBV6-5
d_call: -
j_call: TRBJ1-3
cdr3_aa: CASSLSRTARGTIYF

v_call: TRBV4-1
d_call: -
j_call: TRBJ2-1
cdr3_aa: CASSHGAGQHYNEQFF

v_call: TRBV15
d_call: -
j_call: TRBJ2-2
cdr3_aa: CATSRDGWTNTGELFF

v_call: TRBV27
d_call: -
j_call: TRBJ1-1
cdr3_aa: CASIGGTEAFF

v_call: TRBV4-2
d_call: -
j_call: TRBJ1-6
cdr3_aa: CASSQAMTTGNSPLHF

v_call: TRBV29-1
d_call: TRBD2
j_call: TRBJ2-2
cdr3_aa: CSGGLAGSEVTGELFF

v_call: TRBV4-1
d_call: -
j_call: TRBJ1-2
cdr3_aa: CASSPWAGTYGYTF

v_call: TRBV20-1
d_call: TRBD2
j_call: TRBJ2-7
cdr3_aa: CSARDWASGSYEQYF

v_call: TRBV5-1
d_call: -
j_call: TRBJ2-7
cdr3_aa: CASSLWFGLAYEQYF

v_call: TRBV7-8
d_call: -
j_call: TRBJ1-6
cdr3_aa: CASSFKNSPLHF

v_call: TRBV12-3/TRBV12-4
d_call: -
j_call: TRBJ2-2
cdr3_aa: CASSSFNTGELFF

v_call: TRBV4-1
d_call: TRBD1
j_call: TRBJ2-5
cdr3_aa: CASSQDRGRRETQYF

v_call: TRBV20-1
d_call: -
j_call: TRBJ1-3
cdr3_aa: CSAISPAGNTIYF

v_call: TRBV29-1
d_call: -
j_call: TRBJ1-1
cdr3_aa: CSVSPAQNTEAFF

v_call: TRBV6-2/TRBV6-3
d_call: TRBD2
j_call: TRBJ2-5
cdr3_aa: CASSLFLRGTSGSQETQYF

v_call: TRBV30
d_call: TRBD2
j_call: TRBJ2-2
cdr3_aa: CAWRLAGVHTGELFF

v_call: TRBV12-3/TRBV12-4
d_call: TRBD2
j_call: TRBJ2-7
cdr3_aa: CASSLFRLAGGPGEQYF

v_call: TRBV18
d_call: -
j_call: TRBJ1-2
cdr3_aa: CASSPGTNYGYTF

v_call: TRBV6-5
d_call: -
j_call: TRBJ2-7
cdr3_aa: CASSYSLAGREYEQYF

v_call: TRBV27
d_call: -
j_call: TRBJ1-1
cdr3_aa: CASINSRRETVEAFF

v_call: TRBV4-3
d_call: TRBD2
j_call: TRBJ2-2
cdr3_aa: CASSLGAGDTGELFF

v_call: TRBV7-2
d_call: -
j_call: TRBJ2-2
cdr3_aa: CASSILRVTGELFF

v_call: TRBV27
d_call: TRBD2
j_call: TRBJ2-5
cdr3_aa: CASSSSGASAGEETQYF

v_call: TRBV28
d_call: -
j_call: TRBJ2-5
cdr3_aa: CASSWAGLYQETQYF

v_call: TRBV2
d_call: TRBD1
j_call: TRBJ1-2
cdr3_aa: CASMWTGDYGYTF

v_call: TRBV19
d_call: TRBD1
j_call: TRBJ1-5
cdr3_aa: CASRVQGGSNQPQHF

v_call: TRBV4-2
d_call: TRBD1
j_call: TRBJ2-7
cdr3_aa: CASSHVNRRQGYPTPYEQYF

v_call: TRBV10-2
d_call: -
j_call: TRBJ2-4
cdr3_aa: CASSADPGGSKNIQYF

v_call: TRBV20-1
d_call: TRBD1
j_call: TRBJ2-7
cdr3_aa: CSARDPFGGQDREQYF

v_call: TRBV7-9
d_call: -
j_call: TRBJ2-7
cdr3_aa: CASSKNVIGGEQYF

v_call: TRBV5-1
d_call: -
j_call: TRBJ1-6
cdr3_aa: CASSLAGQPNSPLHF

v_call: TRBV24-1
d_call: -
j_call: TRBJ2-7
cdr3_aa: CATSDGFSYEQYF

v_call: TRBV29-1
d_call: -
j_call: TRBJ2-7
cdr3_aa: CSVVDSSPYEQYF

v_call: TRBV2
d_call: -
j_call: TRBJ1-5
cdr3_aa: CASSEEGLSNQPQHF

v_call: TRBV5-1
d_call: -
j_call: TRBJ2-7
cdr3_aa: CASSSLDPTLEQYF

v_call: TRBV24-1
d_call: -
j_call: TRBJ2-2
cdr3_aa: CATSDLGGPNTGELFF

v_call: TRBV11-2
d_call: -
j_call: TRBJ1-1
cdr3_aa: CASSRLGGLNTEAFF

v_call: TRBV11-1
d_call: -
j_call: TRBJ1-1
cdr3_aa: CASSDRTANTEAFF

v_call: TRBV12-3/TRBV12-4
d_call: -
j_call: TRBJ2-5
cdr3_aa: CAIGAHPRLGQETQYF

v_call: TRBV28
d_call: TRBD2
j_call: TRBJ2-7
cdr3_aa: CASSSLAGGPHEQYF

v_call: TRBV19
d_call: TRBD2
j_call: TRBJ2-7
cdr3_aa: CASGDKTSGYEQYF

v_call: TRBV2
d_call: -
j_call: TRBJ1-2
cdr3_aa: CASSEEQGTGYGYTF

v_call: TRBV6-5
d_call: -
j_call: TRBJ2-5
cdr3_aa: CASSQPGQRGGTQYF

v_call: TRBV5-5
d_call: TRBD2
j_call: TRBJ2-7
cdr3_aa: CASSAKTSGTYEQYF

v_call: TRBV5-1
d_call: TRBD1
j_call: TRBJ1-1
cdr3_aa: CASSLETGGWEAFF